The T cell receptor (beta chain) under discussion was sequenced for a study of OX40 agonist ivuxolimab in advanced cancers. About the research overall: Three dose-escalation patients had partial responses: one with hepatocellular carcinoma and two with cutaneous melanoma.

Repertoires were generated with immunoSEQ multiplex PCR, while TCRdb's copy carries only in-frame clones and drops some. The data show roughly 50,000 clones, roughly 90% seen once. Trimming stripped 0 bases from V and 2 bases from J, with 9 bases between. Germline CDR1 SGHDT, CDR2 YYEEEE. This CDR3 has 15 residues. Material: CD4+ or CD8+ T cells sorted from blood, obtained in a trial of the OX40 agonist ivuxolimab. V and J are TRBV5-6 and TRBJ1-3; D not resolved. This TCR derives from an adult with an advanced solid tumor such as melanoma, head and neck, liver or kidney cancer. CDR3: CASSLGYRPGNTIYF. The CDR3, as DNA: TGTGCCAGCAGCTTGGGATATAGACCTGGAAACACCATATATTTT.